This TCR beta chain is drawn from a study of blood T cell repertoires in COVID-19. Across the study: Sample material is recorded as cDNA or gDNA derived from T cells, B-cell-depleted T cells, or PBMCs.

The V end lost 6 bases, the J end lost 1 base, and 12 bases lay between the germline ends. The CDR3 is 14 residues long. Germline V gene sequence: CDR1 LNHDA, CDR2 SQIVND (reference sequence). This clone was observed a few times. Recovered status applied to Cohort 3 donors who had two consecutive negative PCRs. It also applied to those with clearance or with symptom resolution. How the authors handled the data: Nucleated cell number was recorded as an estimate derived from reference gene primer amplification. Profiled with immunoSEQ multiplex PCR; TCRdb holds only in-frame clones, not every one. V and J calls and clone size come straight from that table; D and trimming were deduced from the DNA. In the table there are more than 300,000 clones, under 95% of which are singletons.

The sample comprised PBMCs or T cells enriched from blood (not recorded which). The chain combines TRBV19 with TRBJ2-5; D is possibly TRBD1 (5 bases). This receptor was taken from a woman in her twenties or thirties who had recovered from COVID-19. CDR3 sequence: CASRAWGGQETQYF. CDR3 bases: TGTGCCAGTAGGGCGTGGGGCGGCCAAGAGACCCAGTACTTC.